Described below is a single T cell receptor (beta chain) sequence and its context. The antigen remains unidentified. Unique molecular identifiers were incorporated into the prepared TCRbeta library. TCRdb re-called the PCR reads with MiXCR, one entry per CDR3 protein. The profile shows several thousand distinct CDR3 sequences, more than 15% of them singletons. The data are from a study of T-cell reconstitution after alpha-beta-depleted transplantation in children. Findings and caveats of the study: Surviving recipient T cells and thymic progenitors accounted for the high day-60 TCRbeta diversity observed in some patients. By one year post-transplant, T-cell counts and diversity largely arose from T cells that were newly produced. Reportedly, alpha-beta T cells present about two months post-transplant originated from several hundred expanded clones of graft origin.

The specimen was PBMCs, mostly from graft donor cells, collected 60 days after TCRalphabeta/CD19-depleted stem cell transplant. This receptor was taken from a male patient between 10 and 17 years old who had a stem cell transplant for acute myeloid leukemia, so the T cells may come from the graft donor.

CDR3 amino acids: CASSSVAGGIYNEQFF. The CDR3 DNA sequence: TGTGCCAGCAGCTCAGTAGCGGGAGGTATCTACAATGAGCAGTTCTTC. The chain uses TRBV7-2 and TRBJ2-1; TRBD2 matches at 10 bases. Per germline, CDR1 SGHTA and CDR2 FQGNSA. V gave up 4 bases and J gave up 3 bases; unmatched junction bases: 6. CDR3 length: 16 amino acids.